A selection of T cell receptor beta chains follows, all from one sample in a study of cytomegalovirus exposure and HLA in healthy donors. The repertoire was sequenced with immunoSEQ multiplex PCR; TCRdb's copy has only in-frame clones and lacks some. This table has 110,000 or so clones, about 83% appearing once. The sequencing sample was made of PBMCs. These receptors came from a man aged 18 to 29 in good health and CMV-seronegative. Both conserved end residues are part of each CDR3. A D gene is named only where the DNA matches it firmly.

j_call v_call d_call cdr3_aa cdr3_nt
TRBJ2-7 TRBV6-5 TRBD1 CASRPGTGSYEQYF TGTGCCAGCAGGCCCGGGACAGGCTCCTACGAGCAGTACTTC
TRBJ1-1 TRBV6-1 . CASRLQINTEAFF TGTGCCAGCAGGCTTCAGATAAACACTGAAGCTTTCTTT
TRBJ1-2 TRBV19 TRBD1 CASSMYSDRPNYGYTF TGTGCCAGTAGTATGTACTCGGACAGGCCGAACTATGGCTACACCTTC
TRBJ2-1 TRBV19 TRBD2 CASSILAATHNEQFF TGTGCCAGTAGTATACTAGCGGCAACGCACAATGAGCAGTTCTTC
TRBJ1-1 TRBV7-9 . CASSFGNTEAFF TGTGCCAGCAGCTTCGGGAACACTGAAGCTTTCTTT
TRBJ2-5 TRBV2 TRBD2 CASSVTLAGQETQYF TGTGCCAGCAGTGTCACACTAGCGGGGCAAGAGACCCAGTACTTC
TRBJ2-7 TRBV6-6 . CASTARAYEQYF TGTGCCAGCACCGCCCGAGCCTACGAGCAGTACTTC
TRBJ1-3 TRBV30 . CAWSGGGGQGNTIYF TGTGCCTGGAGTGGTGGGGGAGGCCAGGGAAACACCATATATTTT
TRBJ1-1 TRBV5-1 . CASSPSGGLVTEAFF TGCGCCAGCAGCCCCTCGGGGGGTTTAGTGACTGAAGCTTTCTTT
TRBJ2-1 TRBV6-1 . CASSEGPPGDYNEQFF TGTGCCAGCAGTGAAGGTCCGCCGGGGGACTACAATGAGCAGTTCTTC
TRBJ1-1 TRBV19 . CASSLRQVMNTEAFF TGTGCCAGTAGTCTCCGACAGGTCATGAACACTGAAGCTTTCTTT
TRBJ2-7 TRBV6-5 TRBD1 CASRSGTALYEQYF TGTGCCAGCAGATCCGGGACAGCCCTCTACGAGCAGTACTTC
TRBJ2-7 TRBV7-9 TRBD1 CASSPGTGGSNYEQYF TGTGCCAGCAGCCCAGGGACAGGGGGGTCTAATTACGAGCAGTACTTC
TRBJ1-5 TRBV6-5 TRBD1 CASSDRGGQPQHF TGTGCCAGCAGTGACAGGGGAGGACAGCCCCAGCATTTT
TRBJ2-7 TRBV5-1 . CASSFRDEQYF TGCGCCAGCAGCTTTCGAGACGAGCAGTACTTC